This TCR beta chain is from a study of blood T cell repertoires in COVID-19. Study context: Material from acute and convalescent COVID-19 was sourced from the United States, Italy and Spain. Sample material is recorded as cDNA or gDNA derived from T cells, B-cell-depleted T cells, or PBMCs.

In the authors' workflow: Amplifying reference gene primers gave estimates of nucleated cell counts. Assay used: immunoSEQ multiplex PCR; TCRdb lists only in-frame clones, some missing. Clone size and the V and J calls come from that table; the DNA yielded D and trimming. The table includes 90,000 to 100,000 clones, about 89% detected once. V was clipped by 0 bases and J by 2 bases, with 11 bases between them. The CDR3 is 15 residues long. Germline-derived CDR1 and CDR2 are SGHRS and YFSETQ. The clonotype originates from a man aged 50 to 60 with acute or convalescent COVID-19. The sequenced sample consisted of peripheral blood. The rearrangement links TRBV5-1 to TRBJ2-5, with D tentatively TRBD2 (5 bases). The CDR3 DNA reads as TGCGCCAGCAGCTTGGTTCCGGACTCTCAAGAGACCCAGTACTTC. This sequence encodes CASSLVPDSQETQYF.